This T cell receptor (beta chain) was identified in a study of identifying expanded T cells in peripheral blood (dated by TCRdb to between 2018 and 2021). About the study as a whole: Technical replicates were generated by sequencing separate aliquots of the same genomic DNA pool, and four replicates were compared pairwise. Results and caveats for the whole study, not just this receptor: In all healthy donors, the variance in clone template counts between samples taken approximately 15 days apart rose significantly as total template count increased. Across all healthy-donor time intervals, the beta-binomial model significantly lowered both the number of clones called differentially abundant and the false-positive rate. The binomial model flagged roughly 1.2 differentially abundant clones between technical replicates but 15 to 17 over around 2 weeks and under 25 over around four weeks. The authors expected that biological variance in healthy repertoires might rise further over much longer intervals, such as months to years.

On this clone itself: There is no known antigen for this receptor. Base qualities were left out, and no much larger clone turns up one base away.

No immune events such as infections were documented for the healthy donors during the collection period. Healthy-donor blood repertoires served as a training cohort to calibrate time-dependent variance in a beta-binomial model of T-cell clone differential abundance. There were 10 healthy donors in the training cohort, of whom 3 were female and 7 were male. An age range of roughly 29 to 65 years, with an average of about 45 years, was recorded for the donors. Whole blood was collected from each healthy donor at three time points spaced approximately 13 days apart and obtained from a commercial supplier. For immunosequencing, genomic DNA was extracted from unsorted whole blood. TCRbeta CDR3 regions were profiled by bias-controlled multiplex PCR amplification of genomic DNA with the immunoSEQ Assay. The source study handled its data this way. The absolute abundance of each unique TCRbeta CDR3 region was quantified after sequences were collapsed and filtered. Differential abundance was tested with two models: a binomial (Fisher-equivalent) model and a beta-binomial model that adds time-dependent variance fitted from healthy donors. Clones with fewer than 5 combined templates were removed, and a clone was called differentially abundant if the clone's Benjamini-Hochberg FDR was below 0.01. The form v = (b*log(k)+a)^2 was used to model beta-binomial variance as a function of total template count across the two samples. Imported from immuneACCESS, the table was reduced by TCRdb to in-frame sequences with V and J called. These copies leave out some clones; in studies compared against another copy, an unresolved V gene accounts for under half, and the cause of the remainder is not known. V, J and clone size are taken as reported in that table, and D and trimming were inferred from the DNA itself. This sample has over 90,000 clones in its table, and about 91% of those were observed once. In total, the top ten clones hold about 14% of the sample.

The CDR3 sequence holds 14 residues, the cysteine and phenylalanine included. Only CDR3 DNA remains: 42 bases, in frame from the first base. V drops 6 bases and J drops 0 bases, leaving 14 bases in between. From the germline V gene, CDR1 is SQVTM and CDR2 is ANQGSEA. Rearrangement joined TRBV29-1 to TRBJ1-1; TRBD1 is a possible D gene, resting on 6 matching bases. This TCR came from a person aged 18 to 75 in good health. The sequencing sample was made of blood. In nucleotides, the sequence is TGCAGCGTGGCCATACAGGGATTGAACACTGAAGCTTTCTTT. The encoded protein is CSVAIQGLNTEAFF.